This entry lists 8 T cell receptor beta chains sequenced from one sample in a study of prognosis after radiotherapy for stage I lung cancer. From genomic DNA, two-round multiplex PCR was used to amplify TCR beta CDR3. First-round PCR, the initial amplification, used primers specific to each TRBV and TRBJ gene. TCRdb ran MiXCR on the multiplex PCR reads and lists one entry per CDR3 protein. The data contain more than 12,000 distinct CDR3 sequences, 31% of them singletons. The sample consisted of PBMCs, taken before or after stereotactic body radiation therapy (not recorded which). The receptors come from a donor of 50 years or more with non-small cell lung cancer.

This clonotype was detected ten times or more. The V and J genes are TRBV20-1 and TRBJ2-5, with TRBD2 matching over 8 bases. CDR1 is DFQATT and CDR2 is SNEGSKA in the germline V gene (reference sequence). This CDR3 contains 13 residues. With V trimmed by 3 bases and J by 6 bases, 6 bases remained unmatched. CDR3 DNA: TGCAGTGCTAGTGACCCGGGAGGGAAGACCCAGTACTTC. This codes for CSASDPGGKTQYF.

The J gene is TRBJ2-7, the V gene TRBV20-1; TRBD2 aligns across 7 bases. This CDR3 contains 14 residues. Per the germline V gene, CDR1 is DFQATT and CDR2 is SNEGSKA (reference sequence). V trimming: 6 bases; J trimming: 1 base; junction bases outside the gene matches: 9. The CDR3 loop is CSATPGSGSYEQYF. The CDR3 nucleotides are TGCAGTGCCACTCCGGGTAGCGGGTCCTACGAGCAGTACTTC.

This clonotype came up many times. The chain is built from TRBV28 and TRBJ2-2; D is unresolved. Trimming cost V 4 bases and J 5 bases, with 11 bases left between them. The germline gives CDR1 MDHEN, CDR2 SYDVKM. CDR3 size: 14 residues. DNA of the CDR3: TGTGCCAGCAGTTCCGTGGGCAGAACCGGGGAGCTGTTTTTT. Translated: CASSSVGRTGELFF.

This clonotype was observed many times. The chain couples TRBV5-1 to TRBJ1-6; D is undetermined. Trimming shortened V by 4 bases and J by 9 bases, and 17 bases separated the two germline ends. CDR3 length: 15 residues. The germline V gene has CDR1 SGHRS and CDR2 YFSETQ. CDR3 in DNA: TGCGCCAGCAGCCCGAGGACGGCGGATGGTTCACCCCTCCACTTT. The encoded protein is CASSPRTADGSPLHF.

Concerning this clonotype itself: The junction departs from germline at one end; a sequencing error may be responsible. The chain is built from TRBV5-1 and TRBJ2-7; possible D gene TRBD2, 5 bases. CDR3 length: 14 amino acids. CDR1 and CDR2 (germline): SGHRS, YFSETQ. The CDR3 is CASSRTLGSYEQYF. The CDR3 DNA is TGCGCCAGCAGCAGGACTCTGGGCTCCTATGAGCAGTACTTC. The whole variable domain, filled in from reference TRBV5-1 and TRBJ2-7, reads KAGVTQTPRYLIKTRGQQVTLSCSPISGHRSVSWYQQTPGQGLQFLFEYFSETQRNKGNFPGRFSGRQFSNSRSEMNVSTLELGDSALYLCASSRTLGSYEQYFGPGTRLTVT.

This clonotype was found many times. The DNA of the CDR3 is TGTGCCAGCAGCGTAGGTGGGGCCACTAATGAAAAACTGTTTTTT. This sequence encodes CASSVGGATNEKLFF. This sequence joins TRBV9 and TRBJ1-4, with a possible D match to TRBD1 (5 bases). The germline gives CDR1 SGDLS, CDR2 YYNGEE. The CDR3 extends over 15 amino acids. V was cut by 0 bases and J by 2 bases, with 8 bases left in between.

Points on this clonotype: Given a far larger clone just one base away, this is likely a sequencing read error. The genes are TRBV2 and TRBJ2-1; perhaps TRBD1 as D (5 bases). Germline CDR1 is SNHLY and CDR2 is FYNNEI. The CDR3 sequence is 14 residues long. V shed 6 bases and J shed 8 bases, with 17 bases lying between them. The CDR3 DNA follows: TGTGCCAGCAGCCTCCTGGGGCTGGAGTATGAGCAGTTCTTC. Its protein product is CASSLLGLEYEQFF. Drawing the rest from reference TRBV2 and TRBJ2-1, the complete variable domain is EPEVTQTPSHQVTQMGQEVILRCVPISNHLYFYWYRQILGQKVEFLVSFYNNEISEKSEIFDDQFSVERPDGSNFTLKIRSTKLEDSAMYFCASSLLGLEYEQFFGPGTRLTVL.

In its sample, this clonotype ranks as medium-sized. This rearrangement joins TRBV12-3 or TRBV12-4 to TRBJ2-5; 13 bases match TRBD2. Trimming removed 5 bases from V and 2 bases from J; junction bases left unmatched: 8. The CDR3 length is 17 residues. The CDR3 here is CASSDGLAGVGQETQYF. The CDR3 DNA reads as TGTGCCAGCAGTGACGGACTAGCGGGAGTAGGGCAAGAGACCCAGTACTTC.